A selection of T cell receptor beta chains follows, all from one sample in a study of neoadjuvant anti-PD-1 for oral cavity cancer. Libraries were prepared by immunoSEQ multiplex PCR; TCRdb keeps only in-frame clonotypes and omits some of them. Here the sample spans 9,500 to 15,000 clones, 60% to 75% being singletons. This specimen consisted of PBMCs, obtained after nivolumab (anti-PD-1) treatment. The receptors stem from a person between 35 and 79 years old with oral cavity squamous cell carcinoma. Each CDR3 is given with its conserved first and last residue. The order of the fields is clone size, J gene, D gene, V gene, CDR3 DNA, CDR3 protein. D genes are given only for firm matches. Not every row has a clone size; where given, it reads once, few, many or a size class.

abundance: .
j_gene: TRBJ1-3
d_gene: .
v_gene: TRBV29-1
CDR3nt: TGCAGCGTTGGCCCATTGGGGGGGGCTGGAAACACCATATATTTT
CDR3aa: CSVGPLGGAGNTIYF

abundance: .
j_gene: TRBJ2-5
d_gene: .
v_gene: TRBV11-2
CDR3nt: TGTGCCAGCAGCTTAGCGGGAAGGGAGACCCAGTACTTC
CDR3aa: CASSLAGRETQYF

abundance: .
j_gene: TRBJ1-2
d_gene: .
v_gene: TRBV4-1
CDR3nt: TGCGCCAGCAGCCAAGTGGGAGTCAGGGGCTACACCTTC
CDR3aa: CASSQVGVRGYTF

abundance: once
j_gene: TRBJ2-1
d_gene: TRBD2
v_gene: TRBV4-1
CDR3nt: TGCGCCAGCAGCCAAGAGGACGGGGGGGCGTATGAGCAGTTCTTC
CDR3aa: CASSQEDGGAYEQFF

abundance: few
j_gene: TRBJ2-1
d_gene: .
v_gene: TRBV2
CDR3nt: TGTGCCATCCTAAGGGGGGTCCTCTACAATGAGCAGTTCTTC
CDR3aa: CAILRGVLYNEQFF

abundance: .
j_gene: TRBJ2-5
d_gene: TRBD2
v_gene: TRBV6-1
CDR3nt: TGTGCCAGCAGTGTCATTAGCGGGGGACAAGAGACCCAGTACTTC
CDR3aa: CASSVISGGQETQYF

abundance: .
j_gene: TRBJ2-1
d_gene: .
v_gene: TRBV19
CDR3nt: TGTGCCAGTAGTATTGGGGGCGGGACAGTGTCCGATGAGCAGTTCTTC
CDR3aa: CASSIGGGTVSDEQFF

abundance: .
j_gene: TRBJ2-5
d_gene: .
v_gene: TRBV4-1
CDR3nt: TGCGCCAGCAGCCAAGTGGCCGGGTTTAAAACTCAGTACTTC
CDR3aa: CASSQVAGFKTQYF

abundance: .
j_gene: TRBJ1-2
d_gene: .
v_gene: TRBV19
CDR3nt: TGTGCCAGTAGTAGTACCTCTAACTATGGCTACACCTTC
CDR3aa: CASSSTSNYGYTF

abundance: .
j_gene: TRBJ1-6
d_gene: .
v_gene: TRBV6-1
CDR3nt: TGTGCCAGCAGTGCCAGGGCCAGCTCCTATAATTCACCCCTCCACTTT
CDR3aa: CASSARASSYNSPLHF

abundance: once
j_gene: TRBJ2-7
d_gene: TRBD2
v_gene: TRBV4-1
CDR3nt: TGCGCCAGCAGCCCAACCGGGACTAGCGGCACCTACGAGCAGTACTTC
CDR3aa: CASSPTGTSGTYEQYF

abundance: .
j_gene: TRBJ2-5
d_gene: TRBD1
v_gene: TRBV5-5
CDR3nt: TGTGCCAGCAGGACAGGGGGCAGTCGGGAGACCCAGTACTTC
CDR3aa: CASRTGGSRETQYF

abundance: .
j_gene: TRBJ1-2
d_gene: TRBD1
v_gene: TRBV30
CDR3nt: TGTGCCTGGACCCCACAGGGGATCGGTGGCTACACCTTC
CDR3aa: CAWTPQGIGGYTF

abundance: .
j_gene: TRBJ2-1
d_gene: .
v_gene: TRBV5-1
CDR3nt: TGCGCCAGCAGGGCCCCCGGGACCATGTACAATGAGCAGTTCTTC
CDR3aa: CASRAPGTMYNEQFF

abundance: .
j_gene: TRBJ2-7
d_gene: .
v_gene: TRBV4-1
CDR3nt: TGCGCCAGCAGCCAAGCCTGGGGCGTCAGAGGCGAGCAGTACTTC
CDR3aa: CASSQAWGVRGEQYF

abundance: few
j_gene: TRBJ1-3
d_gene: .
v_gene: TRBV21-1
CDR3nt: TGTGCCAGCAGCCTAGGCGGGGGGCTACCTGGAAACACCATATATTTT
CDR3aa: CASSLGGGLPGNTIYF

abundance: .
j_gene: TRBJ2-3
d_gene: .
v_gene: TRBV4-1
CDR3nt: TGCGCCAGCAGCCAAGTGGGTAGTTTCGATACGCAGTATTTT
CDR3aa: CASSQVGSFDTQYF